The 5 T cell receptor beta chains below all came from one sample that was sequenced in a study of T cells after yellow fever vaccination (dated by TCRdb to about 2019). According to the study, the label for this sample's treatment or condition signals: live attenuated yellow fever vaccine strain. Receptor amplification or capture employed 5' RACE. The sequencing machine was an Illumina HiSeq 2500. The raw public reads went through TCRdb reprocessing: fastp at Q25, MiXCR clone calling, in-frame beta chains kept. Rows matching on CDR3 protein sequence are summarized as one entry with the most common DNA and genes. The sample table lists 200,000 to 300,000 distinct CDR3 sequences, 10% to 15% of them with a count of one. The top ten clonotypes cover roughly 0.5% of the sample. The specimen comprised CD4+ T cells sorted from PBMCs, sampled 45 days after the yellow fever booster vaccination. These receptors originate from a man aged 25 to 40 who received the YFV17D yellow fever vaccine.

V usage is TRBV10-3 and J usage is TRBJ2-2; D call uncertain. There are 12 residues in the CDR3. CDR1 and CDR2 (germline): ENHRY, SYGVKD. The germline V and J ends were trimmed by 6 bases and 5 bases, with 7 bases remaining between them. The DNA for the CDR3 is TGTGCCATCAGAAGGCAGACCGGGGAGCTGTTTTTT. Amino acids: CAIRRQTGELFF.

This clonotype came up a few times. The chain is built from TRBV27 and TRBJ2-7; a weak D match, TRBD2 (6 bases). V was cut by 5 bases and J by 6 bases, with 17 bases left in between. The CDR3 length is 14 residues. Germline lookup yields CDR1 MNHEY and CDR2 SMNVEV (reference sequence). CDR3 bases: TGTGCCAGCAGTCACCCGGGATCGGGGGTCGAGCAGTACTTC. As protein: CASSHPGSGVEQYF.

CDR3 loop: CASSYTGQGGDTQYF. CDR3 bases: TGTGCCAGCAGTTACACCGGACAGGGGGGTGATACGCAGTATTTT. The V and J genes are TRBV6-2 or TRBV6-3 and TRBJ2-3, with 10 bases matching TRBD1. The junction had 5 bases not matched to a gene; V was cut back by 2 bases and J by 6 bases. The germline V gene has CDR1 MNHEY and CDR2 SVGEGT. The CDR3 length is 15 residues.

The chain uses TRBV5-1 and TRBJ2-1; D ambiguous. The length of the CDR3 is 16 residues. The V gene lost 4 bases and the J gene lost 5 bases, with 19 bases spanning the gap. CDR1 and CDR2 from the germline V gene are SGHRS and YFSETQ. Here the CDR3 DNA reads TGCGCCAGCAGCCACCTAGGGCTCAACCTAGACAATGAGCAGTTCTTC. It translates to CASSHLGLNLDNEQFF.

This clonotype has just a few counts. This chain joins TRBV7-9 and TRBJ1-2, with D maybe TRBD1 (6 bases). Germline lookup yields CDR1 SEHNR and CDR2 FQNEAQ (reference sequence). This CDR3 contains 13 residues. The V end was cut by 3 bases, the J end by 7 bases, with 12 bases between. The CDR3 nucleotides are TGTGCCAGCAGCTTTACAGGGATGTTTGGCTACACCTTC. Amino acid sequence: CASSFTGMFGYTF.